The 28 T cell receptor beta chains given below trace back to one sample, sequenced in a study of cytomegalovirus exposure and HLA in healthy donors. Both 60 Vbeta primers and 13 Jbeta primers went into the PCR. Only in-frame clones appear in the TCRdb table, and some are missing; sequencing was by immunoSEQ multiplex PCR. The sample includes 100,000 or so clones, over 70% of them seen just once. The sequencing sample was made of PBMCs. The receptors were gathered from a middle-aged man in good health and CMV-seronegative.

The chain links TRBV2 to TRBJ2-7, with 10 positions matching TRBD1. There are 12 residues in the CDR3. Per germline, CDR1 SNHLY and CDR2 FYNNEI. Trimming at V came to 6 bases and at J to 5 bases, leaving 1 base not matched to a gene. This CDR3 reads CASRDRGDEQYF. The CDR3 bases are TGTGCCAGCAGGGACAGGGGGGACGAGCAGTACTTC. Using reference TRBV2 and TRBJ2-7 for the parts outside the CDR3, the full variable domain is EPEVTQTPSHQVTQMGQEVILRCVPISNHLYFYWYRQILGQKVEFLVSFYNNEISEKSEIFDDQFSVERPDGSNFTLKIRSTKLEDSAMYFCASRDRGDEQYFGPGTRLTVT.

The CDR3 DNA sequence: TGCAGCGTTGAAAGCGGGAGGGCCTCGGGGGAATTCTTC. Protein product: CSVESGRASGEFF. This chain links TRBV29-1 with TRBJ2-1; TRBD2 agrees at 10 bases. Germline V gives CDR1 SQVTM, CDR2 ANQGSEA. The CDR3 has 13 amino acids. The V and J ends lost 2 bases and 16 bases, in that order; junction bases with no gene match: 11.

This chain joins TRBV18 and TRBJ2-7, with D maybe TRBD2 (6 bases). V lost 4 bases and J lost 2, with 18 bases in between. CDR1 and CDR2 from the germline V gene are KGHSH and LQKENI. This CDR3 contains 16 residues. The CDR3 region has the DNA TGTGCCAGCTCACAGTTAGCGGCCACCAGAACCTACGAGCAGTACTTC. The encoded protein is CASSQLAATRTYEQYF. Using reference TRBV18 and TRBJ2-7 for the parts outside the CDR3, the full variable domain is NAGVMQNPRHLVRRRGQEARLRCSPMKGHSHVYWYRQLPEEGLKFMVYLQKENIIDESGMPKERFSAEFPKEGPSILRIQQVVRGDSAAYFCASSQLAATRTYEQYFGPGTRLTVT.

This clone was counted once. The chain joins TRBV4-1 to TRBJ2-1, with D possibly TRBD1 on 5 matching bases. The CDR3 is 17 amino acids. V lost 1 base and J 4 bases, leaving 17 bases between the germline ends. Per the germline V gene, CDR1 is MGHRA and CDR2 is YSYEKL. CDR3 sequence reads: CASSQGLGRQGYNEQFF. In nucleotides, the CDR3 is TGCGCCAGCAGCCAAGGGCTGGGGCGTCAAGGGTACAATGAGCAGTTCTTC.

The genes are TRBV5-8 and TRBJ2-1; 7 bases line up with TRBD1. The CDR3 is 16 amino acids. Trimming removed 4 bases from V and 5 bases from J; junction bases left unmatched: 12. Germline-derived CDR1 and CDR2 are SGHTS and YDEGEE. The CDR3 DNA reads TGTGCCAGCAGCGGCCTTACCATTACAGGGGACAATGAGCAGTTCTTC. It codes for CASSGLTITGDNEQFF.

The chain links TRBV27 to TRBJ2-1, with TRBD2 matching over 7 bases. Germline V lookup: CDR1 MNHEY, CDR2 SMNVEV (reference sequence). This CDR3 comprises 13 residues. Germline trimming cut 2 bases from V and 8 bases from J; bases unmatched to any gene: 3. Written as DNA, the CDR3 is TGTGCCAGCAGTTTAGAGGGGAGGGATGAGCAGTTCTTC. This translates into CASSLEGRDEQFF.

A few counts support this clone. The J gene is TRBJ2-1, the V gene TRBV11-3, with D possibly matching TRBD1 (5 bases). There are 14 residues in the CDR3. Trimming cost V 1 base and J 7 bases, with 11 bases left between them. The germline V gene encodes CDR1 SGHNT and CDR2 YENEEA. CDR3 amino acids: CASSLGGPGNEQFF. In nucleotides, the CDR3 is TGTGCCAGCAGCTTAGGGGGCCCTGGGAATGAGCAGTTCTTC.

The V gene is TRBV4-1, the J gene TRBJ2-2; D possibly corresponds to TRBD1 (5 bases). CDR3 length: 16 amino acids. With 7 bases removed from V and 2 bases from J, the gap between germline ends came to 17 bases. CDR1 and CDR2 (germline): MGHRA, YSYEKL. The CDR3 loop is CASTKRSDRNTGELFF. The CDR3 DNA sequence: TGCGCCAGCACCAAAAGATCCGACAGAAACACCGGGGAGCTGTTTTTT.

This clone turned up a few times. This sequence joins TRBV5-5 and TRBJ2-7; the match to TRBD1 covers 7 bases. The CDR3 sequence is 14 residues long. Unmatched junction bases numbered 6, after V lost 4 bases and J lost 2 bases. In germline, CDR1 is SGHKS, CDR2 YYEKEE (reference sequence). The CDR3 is CASSIRDRTYEQYF. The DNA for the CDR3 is TGTGCCAGCAGCATCCGGGACAGAACCTACGAGCAGTACTTC.

CDR3 amino acids: CASSSRNRVASHNEQFF. Written as DNA, the CDR3 is TGCGCCAGCAGCAGCAGAAACAGGGTAGCGTCACACAATGAGCAGTTCTTC. The rearrangement uses TRBV5-1 and TRBJ2-1, with D possibly matching TRBD1 (6 bases). This CDR3 contains 17 residues. Germline CDR1 and CDR2: SGHRS and YFSETQ. V dropped 4 bases and J dropped 5 bases, with 22 bases sitting between them.

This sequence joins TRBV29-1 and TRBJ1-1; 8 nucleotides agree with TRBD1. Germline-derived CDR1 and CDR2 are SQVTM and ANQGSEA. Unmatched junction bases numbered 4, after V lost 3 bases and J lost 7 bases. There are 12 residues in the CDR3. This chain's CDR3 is CSVEADRVEAFF. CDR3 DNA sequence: TGCAGCGTTGAGGCGGACAGGGTTGAAGCTTTCTTT.

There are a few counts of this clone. This CDR3 is CASRDTLPFGNEQFF. The CDR3 coding sequence is TGTGCCAGCAGAGACACTCTACCTTTCGGCAATGAGCAGTTCTTC. V is TRBV6-1 and J is TRBJ2-1; D unclear. CDR1 and CDR2 from the germline V gene are MNHNS and SASEGT. The CDR3 runs 15 residues. Trimming took 6 bases from V and 6 from J, leaving 18 bases between them.

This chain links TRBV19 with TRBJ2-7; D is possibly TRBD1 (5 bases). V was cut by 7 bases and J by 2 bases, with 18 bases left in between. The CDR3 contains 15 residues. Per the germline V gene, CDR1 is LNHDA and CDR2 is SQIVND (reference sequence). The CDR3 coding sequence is TGTGCCAGTACCCCCTCGACAACAGGAGCCTACGAGCAGTACTTC. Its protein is CASTPSTTGAYEQYF. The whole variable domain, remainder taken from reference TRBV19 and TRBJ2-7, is DGGITQSPKYLFRKEGQNVTLSCEQNLNHDAMYWYRQDPGQGLRLIYYSQIVNDFQKGDIAEGYSVSREKKESFPLTVTSAQKNPTAFYLCASTPSTTGAYEQYFGPGTRLTVT.

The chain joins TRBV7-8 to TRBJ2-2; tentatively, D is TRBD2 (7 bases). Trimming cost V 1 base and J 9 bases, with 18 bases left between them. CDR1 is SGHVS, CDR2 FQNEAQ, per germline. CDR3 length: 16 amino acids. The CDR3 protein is CASSLDGGLLPRELFF. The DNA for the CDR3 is TGTGCCAGCAGCTTAGACGGGGGGCTCCTCCCCCGGGAGCTGTTTTTT.

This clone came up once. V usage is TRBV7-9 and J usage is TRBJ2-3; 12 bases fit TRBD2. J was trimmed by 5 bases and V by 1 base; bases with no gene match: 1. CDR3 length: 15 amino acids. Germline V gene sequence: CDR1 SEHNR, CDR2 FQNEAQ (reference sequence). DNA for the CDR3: TGTGCCAGCAGCTTAGAACTAGCGGGAGGAGATACGCAGTATTTT. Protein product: CASSLELAGGDTQYF.

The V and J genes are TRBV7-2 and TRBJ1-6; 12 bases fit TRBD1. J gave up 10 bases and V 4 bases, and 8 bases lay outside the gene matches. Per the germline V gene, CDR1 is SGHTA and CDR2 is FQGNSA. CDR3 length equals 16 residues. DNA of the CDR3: TGTGCCAGCAGCTCGGGACAGGGGGCGCCGAGATCACCCCTCCACTTT. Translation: CASSSGQGAPRSPLHF.

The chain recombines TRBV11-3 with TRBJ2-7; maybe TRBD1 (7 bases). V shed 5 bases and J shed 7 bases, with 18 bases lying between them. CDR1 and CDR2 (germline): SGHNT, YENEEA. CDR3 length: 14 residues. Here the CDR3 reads CASSRLEGAREQYF. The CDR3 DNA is TGTGCCAGCAGCCGTCTGGAGGGGGCGCGGGAGCAGTACTTC.

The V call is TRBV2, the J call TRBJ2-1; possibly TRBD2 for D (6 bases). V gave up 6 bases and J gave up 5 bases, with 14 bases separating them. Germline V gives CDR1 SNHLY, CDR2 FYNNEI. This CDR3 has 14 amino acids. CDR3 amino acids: CASRMEGHDNEQFF. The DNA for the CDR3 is TGTGCCAGCAGAATGGAGGGCCATGACAATGAGCAGTTCTTC. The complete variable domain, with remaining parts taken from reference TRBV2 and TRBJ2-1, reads EPEVTQTPSHQVTQMGQEVILRCVPISNHLYFYWYRQILGQKVEFLVSFYNNEISEKSEIFDDQFSVERPDGSNFTLKIRSTKLEDSAMYFCASRMEGHDNEQFFGPGTRLTVL.

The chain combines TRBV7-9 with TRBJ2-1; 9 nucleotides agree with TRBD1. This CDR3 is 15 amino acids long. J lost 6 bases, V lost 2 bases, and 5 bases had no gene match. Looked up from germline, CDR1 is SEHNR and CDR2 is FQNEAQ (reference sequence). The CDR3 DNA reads TGTGCCAGCAGCTTACCGGGACAGGGTACCAATGAGCAGTTCTTC. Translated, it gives CASSLPGQGTNEQFF.

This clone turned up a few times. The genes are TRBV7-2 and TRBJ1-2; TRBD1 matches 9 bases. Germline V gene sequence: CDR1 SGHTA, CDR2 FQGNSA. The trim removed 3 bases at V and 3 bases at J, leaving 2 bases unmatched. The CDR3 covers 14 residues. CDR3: CASSFTGGDYGYTF. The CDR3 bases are TGTGCCAGCAGCTTCACAGGGGGCGACTATGGCTACACCTTC.

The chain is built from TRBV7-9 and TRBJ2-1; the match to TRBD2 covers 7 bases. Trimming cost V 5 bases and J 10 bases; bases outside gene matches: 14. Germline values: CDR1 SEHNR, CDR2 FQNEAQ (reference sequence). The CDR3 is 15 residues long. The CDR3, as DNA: TGTGCCAGCAGCGGGGGGGACGGGCCCCGGGGGGAGCAGTTCTTC. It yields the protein CASSGGDGPRGEQFF.

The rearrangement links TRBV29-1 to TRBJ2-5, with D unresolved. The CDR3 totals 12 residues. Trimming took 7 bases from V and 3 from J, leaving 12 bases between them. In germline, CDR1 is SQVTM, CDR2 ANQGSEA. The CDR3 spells CSALDGEETQYF. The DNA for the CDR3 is TGCAGCGCCTTAGACGGAGAAGAGACCCAGTACTTC. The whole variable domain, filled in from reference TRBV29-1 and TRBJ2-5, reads SAVISQKPSRDICQRGTSLTIQCQVDSQVTMMFWYRQQPGQSLTLIATANQGSEATYESGFVIDKFPISRPNLTFSTLTVSNMSPEDSSIYLCSALDGEETQYFGPGTRLLVL.

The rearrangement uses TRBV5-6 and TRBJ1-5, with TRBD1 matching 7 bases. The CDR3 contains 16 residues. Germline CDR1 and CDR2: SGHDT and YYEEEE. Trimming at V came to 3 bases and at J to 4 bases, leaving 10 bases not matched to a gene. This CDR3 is CASSSTDREGNQPQHF. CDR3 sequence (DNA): TGTGCCAGCAGCTCCACCGACAGGGAAGGAAATCAGCCCCAGCATTTT. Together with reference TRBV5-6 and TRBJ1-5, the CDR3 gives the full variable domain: DAGVTQSPTHLIKTRGQQVTLRCSPKSGHDTVSWYQQALGQGPQFIFQYYEEEERQRGNFPDRFSGHQFPNYSSELNVNALLLGDSALYLCASSSTDREGNQPQHFGDGTRLSIL.

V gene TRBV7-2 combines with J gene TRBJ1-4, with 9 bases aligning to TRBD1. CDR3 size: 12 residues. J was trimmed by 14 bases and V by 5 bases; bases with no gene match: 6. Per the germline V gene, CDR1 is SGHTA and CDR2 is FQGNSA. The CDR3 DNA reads TGTGCCAGCAGCGTACCACAGGGGGCTCTGTTTTTT. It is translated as CASSVPQGALFF.

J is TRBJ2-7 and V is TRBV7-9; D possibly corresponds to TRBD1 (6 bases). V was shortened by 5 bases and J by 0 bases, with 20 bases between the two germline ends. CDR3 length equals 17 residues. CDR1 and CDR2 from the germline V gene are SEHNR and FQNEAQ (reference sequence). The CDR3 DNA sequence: TGTGCCAGCAGCCCTACCTCGCGGACAGAGAGCTCCTACGAGCAGTACTTC. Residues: CASSPTSRTESSYEQYF.

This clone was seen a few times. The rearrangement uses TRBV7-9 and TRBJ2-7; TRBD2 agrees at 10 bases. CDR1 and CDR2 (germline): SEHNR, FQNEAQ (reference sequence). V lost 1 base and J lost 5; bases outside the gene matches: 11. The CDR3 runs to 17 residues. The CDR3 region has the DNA TGTGCCAGCAGCTTAGTGGGTTCGCTAGCGGGAGTAAACGAGCAGTACTTC. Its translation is CASSLVGSLAGVNEQYF.

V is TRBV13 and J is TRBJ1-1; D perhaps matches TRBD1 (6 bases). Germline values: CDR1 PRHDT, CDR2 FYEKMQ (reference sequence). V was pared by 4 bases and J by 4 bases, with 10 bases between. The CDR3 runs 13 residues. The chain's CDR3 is CASSSTGTTEAFF. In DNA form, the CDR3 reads TGTGCCAGCAGCTCAACAGGGACCACTGAAGCTTTCTTT.

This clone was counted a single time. In DNA form, the CDR3 reads TGTGCCAGCAGCTTAGGACAGGGGTTGACGGGGGCCAACGTCCTGACTTTC. Amino acid sequence: CASSLGQGLTGANVLTF. The chain combines TRBV5-5 with TRBJ2-6; TRBD1 agrees at 9 bases. The germline gives CDR1 SGHKS, CDR2 YYEKEE (reference sequence). The length of the CDR3 is 17 residues. V shed 2 bases and J 4 bases; nucleotides not matched to a gene: 7.